Presented here are 8 T cell receptor beta chains from one specimen sequenced in a study of blood T cell repertoires in COVID-19. TCRdb's copy holds only in-frame clones and misses some; the assay was immunoSEQ multiplex PCR. The sample has about 180,000 clones, more than 70% seen once. Sequenced input: peripheral blood. Receptor source: a man aged 35 to 55 with active or convalescent COVID-19.

V gene TRBV7-9 combines with J gene TRBJ1-1; D remains unclear. CDR3 length: 15 residues. Germline V gene lookup returns CDR1 SEHNR and CDR2 FQNEAQ (reference sequence). V lost 5 bases to trimming and J lost 1 base, with 14 bases between them. In DNA form, the CDR3 reads TGTGCCAGCAGCGCACTATCTTTAGCGAACACTGAAGCTTTCTTT. It yields the protein CASSALSLANTEAFF.

V and J are TRBV27 and TRBJ1-6, with 9 bases lining up with TRBD1. The CDR3 spans 17 residues. Trimming removed 2 bases from V and 11 bases from J; junction bases left unmatched: 13. The germline V gene has CDR1 MNHEY and CDR2 SMNVEV (reference sequence). CDR3 DNA: TGTGCCAGCAGTTTAGGGACAGGGTGGGCCTTAATGACACCCCTCCACTTT. Translation: CASSLGTGWALMTPLHF.

V and J are TRBV3-1 (or the pseudogene TRBV3-2) and TRBJ2-2; D unresolved. V dropped 0 bases and J dropped 3 bases, with 11 bases sitting between them. This CDR3 comprises 16 residues. Germline V gives CDR1 LGHDT, CDR2 YNNKEL (reference sequence). The chain's CDR3 is CASSQDVLTYTGELFF. CDR3 coding DNA: TGTGCCAGCAGCCAAGATGTTCTAACTTACACCGGGGAGCTGTTTTTT.

The chain joins TRBV6-5 to TRBJ2-3; maybe TRBD1 (5 bases). This CDR3 is built from 13 residues. The germline V gene encodes CDR1 MNHEY and CDR2 SVGAGI. Trimming left V 5 bases short and J 2 bases short, with 8 bases between. Here the CDR3 reads CASSRQFTDTQYF. The CDR3 region has the DNA TGTGCCAGCAGTAGACAGTTCACAGATACGCAGTATTTT.

V is TRBV28 and J is TRBJ1-2, with 8 nucleotides matching TRBD1. Germline V gene lookup returns CDR1 MDHEN and CDR2 SYDVKM. CDR3 length: 13 amino acids. V was clipped by 6 bases and J by 6 bases; unmatched bases: 6. In nucleotides, the CDR3 is TGTGCCAGCAGCCCCGACAGGGGCCATGGCTACACCTTC. Its protein is CASSPDRGHGYTF.

The chain employs TRBV6-5 and TRBJ1-1, with D maybe TRBD1 (5 bases). Per the germline V gene, CDR1 is MNHEY and CDR2 is SVGAGI. V gave up 7 bases and J gave up 1 base, with 16 bases separating them. CDR3 size: 15 residues. CDR3 nucleotide sequence: TGTGCCAGCACCCGGGGACGGGAGAGGAACACTGAAGCTTTCTTT. It codes for CASTRGRERNTEAFF.

The V call is TRBV7-9, the J call TRBJ2-1; D might be TRBD2 (6 bases). Germline V gene lookup returns CDR1 SEHNR and CDR2 FQNEAQ (reference sequence). V lost 3 bases and J lost 6, with 9 bases in between. The CDR3 contains 13 residues. The CDR3: CASSLGGVNEQFF. The CDR3 bases are TGTGCCAGCAGCTTGGGGGGTGTCAATGAGCAGTTCTTC. Full variable domain (outside the CDR3, taken from reference TRBV7-9 and TRBJ2-1): DTGVSQNPRHKITKRGQNVTFRCDPISEHNRLYWYRQTLGQGPEFLTYFQNEAQLEKSRLLSDRFSAERPKGSFSTLEIQRTEQGDSAMYLCASSLGGVNEQFFGPGTRLTVL.

The J gene is TRBJ1-1, the V gene TRBV4-1, with D maybe TRBD1 (5 bases). With 3 bases removed from V and 4 bases from J, the gap between germline ends came to 21 bases. The CDR3 is 17 amino acids. Germline V gene sequence: CDR1 MGHRA, CDR2 YSYEKL. The DNA of the CDR3 is TGCGCCAGCAGCCACGCCCTGGCGCCCGGGGGGGGCACTGAAGCTTTCTTT. Its protein product is CASSHALAPGGGTEAFF.